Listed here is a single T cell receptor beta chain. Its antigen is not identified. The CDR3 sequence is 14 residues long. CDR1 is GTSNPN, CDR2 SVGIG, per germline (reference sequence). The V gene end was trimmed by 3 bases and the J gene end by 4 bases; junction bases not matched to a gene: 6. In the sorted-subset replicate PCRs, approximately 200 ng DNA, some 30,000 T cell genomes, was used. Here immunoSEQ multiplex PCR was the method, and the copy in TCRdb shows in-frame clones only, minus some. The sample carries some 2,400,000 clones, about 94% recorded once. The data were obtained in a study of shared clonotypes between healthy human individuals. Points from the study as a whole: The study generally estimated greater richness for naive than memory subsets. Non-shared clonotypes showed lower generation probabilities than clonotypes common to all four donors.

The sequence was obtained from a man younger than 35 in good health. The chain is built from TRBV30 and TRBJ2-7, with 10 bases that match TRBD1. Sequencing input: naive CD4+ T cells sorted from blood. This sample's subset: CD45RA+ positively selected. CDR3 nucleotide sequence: TGTGCCTGGAGGGACTGGGACAGGGGTTACGAGCAGTACTTC. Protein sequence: CAWRDWDRGYEQYF.